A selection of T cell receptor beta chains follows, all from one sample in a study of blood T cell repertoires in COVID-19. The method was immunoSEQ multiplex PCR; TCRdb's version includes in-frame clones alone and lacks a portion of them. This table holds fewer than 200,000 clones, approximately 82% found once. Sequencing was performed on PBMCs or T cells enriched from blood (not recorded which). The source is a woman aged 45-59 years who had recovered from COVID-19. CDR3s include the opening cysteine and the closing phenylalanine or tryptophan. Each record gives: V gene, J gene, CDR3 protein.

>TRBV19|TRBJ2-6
CASSKYSGANVLTF
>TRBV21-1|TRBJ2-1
CASSKEECHEQFF
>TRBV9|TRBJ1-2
CASSSRTAGGSSNYGYTF
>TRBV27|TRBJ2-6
CASSPPALAGANVLTF
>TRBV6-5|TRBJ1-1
CASKKQASNTEAFF
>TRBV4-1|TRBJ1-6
CASSHPRLRDRGRQGHNSPLHF
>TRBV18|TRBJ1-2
CASSLDEQGGGYTF
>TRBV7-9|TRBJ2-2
CASSLVQGAAGELFF
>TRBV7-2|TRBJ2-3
CASSLNPITDTQYF
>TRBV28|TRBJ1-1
CASSSSMNTEAFF
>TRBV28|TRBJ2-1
CASSLGSGTMVGEQFF
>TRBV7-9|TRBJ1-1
CASSFQGGSNTEAFF
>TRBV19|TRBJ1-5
CASSIARQPQHF
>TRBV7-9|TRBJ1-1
CASSSMTGAEAFF
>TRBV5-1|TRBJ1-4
CASSLGGGASTEKLFF
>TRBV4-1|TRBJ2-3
CASSLHKTSGGTDTQYF
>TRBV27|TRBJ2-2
CASSGQGATGELFF
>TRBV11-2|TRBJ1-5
CASSLSSGVEQPQHF
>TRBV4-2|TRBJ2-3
CASSRTGLTDTQYF
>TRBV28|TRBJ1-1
CASTAGFGVNTEAFF
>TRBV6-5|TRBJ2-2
CASGHYDTGELFF
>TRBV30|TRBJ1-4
CAWSLLAGATNEKLFF
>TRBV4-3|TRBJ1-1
CASSQVLGQWGKEAFF
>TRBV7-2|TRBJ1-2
CASSTQGGTGGYTF
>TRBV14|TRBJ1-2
CASSPRTLNYGYTF
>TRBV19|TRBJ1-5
CASRWGDLNQPQHF
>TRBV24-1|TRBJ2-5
CATSDSIASGGLYQETQYF
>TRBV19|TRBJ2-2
CASSWGPLPNTGELFF
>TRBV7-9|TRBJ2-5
CASSLPGSEGETQYF
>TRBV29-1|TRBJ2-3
CSAWTGPTDTQYF
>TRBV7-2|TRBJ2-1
CATKTSGRAYEQFF
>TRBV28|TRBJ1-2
CASRTGARGYTF
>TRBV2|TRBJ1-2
CASSRTGTGNGYTF
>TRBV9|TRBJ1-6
CASSEGGLPDNSPLHF
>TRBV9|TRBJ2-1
CASSVAGTSGIHNEQFF
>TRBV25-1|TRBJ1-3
CASRQFSGNTIYF
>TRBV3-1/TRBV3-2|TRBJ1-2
CASSRRQGRDYGYTF
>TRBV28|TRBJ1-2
CASRQGGYGYTF
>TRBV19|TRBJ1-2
CASGGRGPNYGYTF
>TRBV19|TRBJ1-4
CAVGSGQLINEKLFF
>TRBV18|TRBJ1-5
CASSPRQGPNQPQHF
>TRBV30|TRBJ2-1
CAWSDRDRPALGFF